This T cell receptor beta chain is from a study of blood T cell repertoires in COVID-19. In the study overall: Donors in the United States, Italy and Spain gave samples during acute or convalescent COVID-19.

V was trimmed by 6 bases and J by 7 bases, leaving 16 bases between them. CDR3 size: 13 residues. In germline, CDR1 is SNHLY, CDR2 FYNNEI. TCRdb's table, derived via immunoSEQ multiplex PCR, lists solely in-frame clones and lacks some. This sample has 250,000 to 300,000 clones, with around 80% found just once. This TCR was recovered from a man under 40 with acute COVID-19. The J gene is TRBJ2-7, the V gene TRBV2; the D gene is possibly TRBD2 (6 bases). The source material was PBMCs or T cells enriched from blood (not recorded which). CDR3 nucleotides: TGTGCCAGCAGATTGGGACTTGAGGTGGAGCAGTACGTC. It codes for CASRLGLEVEQYV.